What follows is one TCR beta chain and its context. As yet, its antigen is unknown. This CDR3 contains 14 residues. Trimming removed 8 bases from V and 1 base from J; junction bases left unmatched: 5. The V gene's germline CDR1 is MNHNS and CDR2 SASEGT. This specimen belongs to a study of cytomegalovirus exposure and HLA in healthy donors. Study results and limitations: Common viral pathogens (according to a later analysis) appeared linked to several of the most significant clusters. One variant, a missense change in DCLRE1C, was linked in a later analysis to TCR beta V- and J-gene trimming.

Both 60 Vbeta primers and 13 Jbeta primers went into the PCR. This table comes from immunoSEQ multiplex PCR, and its TCRdb copy is limited to in-frame clones, with some not included. The data show about 120,000 clones, with 70% to 80% seen just once and 2.5% to 3% held by the top ten. This chain uses TRBV6-1 with TRBJ2-3; TRBD1 agrees at 8 bases. This sequence was found in a woman younger than 30 in good health and CMV-seropositive. Sequencing was done on a sample of PBMCs. The CDR3 DNA sequence: TGTGCCAGCGCTAAGACAGGGGGCACAGATACGCAGTATTTT. Its protein product is CASAKTGGTDTQYF.